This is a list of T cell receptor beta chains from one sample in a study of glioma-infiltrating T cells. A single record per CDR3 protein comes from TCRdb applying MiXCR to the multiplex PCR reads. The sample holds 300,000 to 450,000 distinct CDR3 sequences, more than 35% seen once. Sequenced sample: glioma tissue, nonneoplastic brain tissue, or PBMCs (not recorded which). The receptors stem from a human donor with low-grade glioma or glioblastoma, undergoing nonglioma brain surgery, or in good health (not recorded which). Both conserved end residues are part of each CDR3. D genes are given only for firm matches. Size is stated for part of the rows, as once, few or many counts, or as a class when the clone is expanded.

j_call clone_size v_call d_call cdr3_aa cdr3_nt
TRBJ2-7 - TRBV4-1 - CASSRDTKYSYEQYF TGCGCCAGCAGCCGGGACACCAAATACTCCTACGAGCAGTACTTC
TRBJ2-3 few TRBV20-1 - CSARDLARVGGVTDTQYF TGCAGTGCTAGAGATCTCGCCCGTGTGGGAGGAGTAACAGATACGCAGTATTTT
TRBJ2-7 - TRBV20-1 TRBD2 CSARATSSGSSYDQYF TGCAGTGCTAGAGCCACTTCTAGCGGAAGCTCCTACGACCAGTACTTC
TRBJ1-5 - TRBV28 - CASSLTDNYIPQPQHF TGTGCCAGCAGTTTGACAGACAATTATATCCCTCAGCCCCAGCATTTT
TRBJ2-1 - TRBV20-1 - CSARLWTKSEQFF TGCAGTGCCAGGCTCTGGACCAAAAGCGAGCAGTTCTTC
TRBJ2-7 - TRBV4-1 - CASSPYRSSYEQYF TGCGCCAGCAGCCCCTACAGGAGCTCCTACGAGCAGTACTTC
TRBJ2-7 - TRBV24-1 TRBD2 CATSDSGLAGEQYF TGTGCCACCAGTGACTCCGGACTAGCGGGGGAGCAGTACTTC
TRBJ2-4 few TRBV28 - CASSPPGGAKNIQYF TGTGCCAGCAGTCCCCCAGGGGGGGCCAAAAACATTCAGTACTTC
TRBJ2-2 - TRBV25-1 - CASSEENSHTGELFF TGTGCCAGCAGTGAAGAGAATAGCCACACCGGGGAGCTGTTTTTT
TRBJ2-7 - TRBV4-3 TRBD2 CASSQVLGLAGYEQYF TGCGCCAGCAGCCAAGTCTTGGGACTAGCGGGGTACGAGCAGTACTTC
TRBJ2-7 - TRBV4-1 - CASSLDVFRYEQYF TGCGCCAGCAGCCTAGACGTCTTCCGATACGAGCAGTACTTC
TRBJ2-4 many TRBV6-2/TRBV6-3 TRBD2 CASSYSREDLNIQYF TGTGCCAGCAGTTACTCGCGGGAGGATCTGAACATTCAGTACTTC
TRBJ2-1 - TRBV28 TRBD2 CASSYAGGVNNEQFF TGTGCCAGCAGTTATGCGGGAGGGGTAAACAATGAGCAGTTCTTC
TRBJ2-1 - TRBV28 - CASSYSKAGIYNEQFF TGTGCCAGCAGTTACTCGAAGGCAGGGATCTACAATGAGCAGTTCTTC
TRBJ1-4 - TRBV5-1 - CASRLAGATNEKLFF TGCGCCAGCAGGTTGGCGGGTGCAACTAATGAAAAACTGTTTTTT
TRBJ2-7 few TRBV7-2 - CASSFDRFTYEQYF TGTGCCAGCAGTTTCGACAGGTTTACCTACGAGCAGTACTTC
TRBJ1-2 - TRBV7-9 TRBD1 CASKSADREGYGYTF TGTGCCAGCAAGTCCGCGGACAGGGAGGGATATGGCTACACCTTC
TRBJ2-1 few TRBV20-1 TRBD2 CSASPGLEFEQFF TGCAGTGCTAGCCCGGGACTAGAATTTGAGCAGTTCTTC
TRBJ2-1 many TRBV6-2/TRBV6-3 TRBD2 CASSFIAGQQFF TGTGCCAGCAGTTTCATAGCGGGGCAGCAGTTCTTC
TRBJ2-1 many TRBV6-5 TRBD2 CASSYLAGGYNEQFF TGTGCCAGCAGTTACCTAGCGGGAGGTTACAATGAGCAGTTCTTC
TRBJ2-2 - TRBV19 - CASSIRGSGPGELFF TGTGCCAGTAGTATTAGGGGAAGCGGACCCGGGGAGCTGTTTTTT
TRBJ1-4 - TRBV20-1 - CSARDRRNEKLFF TGCAGTGCTAGAGATCGACGGAACGAAAAACTGTTTTTT
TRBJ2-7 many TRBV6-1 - CATADGLSYEQYF TGTGCCACCGCTGATGGGCTGAGCTACGAGCAGTACTTC